This TCR beta chain derives from a study of cytomegalovirus exposure and HLA in healthy donors. Study-wide points: A missense variant in DCLRE1C was later tied to TCR beta V- and J-gene trimming. The majority of CMV-associated TCR beta chains were reported as apparently HLA-restricted in a later analysis. In a later analysis, specific HLA alleles were associated with 15,000 to 20,000 TCR beta sequences at a 0.05 false discovery rate. Cytomegalovirus association was assigned to 170 or so TCR beta chains.

About this clone: Its specificity is not known.

CDR1 is SGHRS and CDR2 is YFSETQ in the germline V gene. V was shortened by 0 bases and J by 8 bases, with 8 bases between the two germline ends. The CDR3 spans 12 residues. In the PCR, 60 Vbeta and 13 Jbeta primers were used. Some clones are missing from TCRdb's copy, which holds only in-frame ones; the method was immunoSEQ multiplex PCR. The table shows 84,000 or so clones, with 70% to 85% occurring only once. This TCR was recovered from a human donor in good health. Sequencing input: PBMCs. V gene TRBV5-1 combines with J gene TRBJ1-2; D call uncertain. The CDR3 loop reads CASSLGGFGYTF. The CDR3 region has the DNA TGCGCCAGCAGCTTGGGAGGGTTCGGCTACACCTTC.